The rows below give T cell receptor beta chains drawn from one sample of a study of somatic mutations in cytotoxic T cells in rheumatoid arthritis. Measured with immunoSEQ multiplex PCR; TCRdb has only the in-frame clones, and not every one. The data show 15,000 to 20,000 clones, around four fifths seen once. The specimen was CD8+ T cells sorted from blood. The source is a man younger than 35 with rheumatoid arthritis. Each CDR3 is given with its conserved first and last residue. D genes are given only for firm matches. Rows may omit the clone size; those that give it use once, few, many or a size class.

CDR3 protein: CSVAGILGGLYEQYF
CDR3 DNA: TGCAGCGTTGCCGGCATCTTAGGAGGGTTGTACGAGCAGTACTTC
V gene: TRBV29-1
D gene: .
J gene: TRBJ2-7
clone size: .

CDR3 protein: CASSITGGSQHF
CDR3 DNA: TGTGCCAGTAGTATAACCGGGGGGTCCCAGCATTTT
V gene: TRBV19
D gene: .
J gene: TRBJ1-5
clone size: once

CDR3 protein: CASSVVGAQETQYF
CDR3 DNA: TGTGCCAGCAGCGTAGTAGGGGCACAAGAGACCCAGTACTTC
V gene: TRBV9
D gene: .
J gene: TRBJ2-5
clone size: .

CDR3 protein: CASSERDRSSYGYTF
CDR3 DNA: TGTGCCAGCAGTGAACGGGACAGATCCTCGTATGGCTACACCTTC
V gene: TRBV6-1
D gene: TRBD1
J gene: TRBJ1-2
clone size: .

CDR3 protein: CASSLDGLLTDTQYF
CDR3 DNA: TGCGCCAGCAGCCTGGACGGACTACTCACAGATACGCAGTATTTT
V gene: TRBV5-1
D gene: .
J gene: TRBJ2-3
clone size: .

CDR3 protein: CASAVGGRNEQFF
CDR3 DNA: TGTGCCTCCGCGGTGGGGGGGCGAAATGAGCAGTTCTTC
V gene: TRBV19
D gene: .
J gene: TRBJ2-1
clone size: .

CDR3 protein: CASSWVAVTRTDTQYF
CDR3 DNA: TGTGCCAGCAGCTGGGTAGCAGTTACCCGCACAGATACGCAGTATTTT
V gene: TRBV7-9
D gene: .
J gene: TRBJ2-3
clone size: .

CDR3 protein: CASSSSPYNEQFF
CDR3 DNA: TGTGCCAGTAGTTCGAGCCCATACAATGAGCAGTTCTTC
V gene: TRBV19
D gene: .
J gene: TRBJ2-1
clone size: .

CDR3 protein: CAWSSGTAYEQYF
CDR3 DNA: TGTGCCTGGAGTTCCGGGACCGCCTACGAGCAGTACTTC
V gene: TRBV30
D gene: .
J gene: TRBJ2-7
clone size: .

CDR3 protein: CASSERDLNEQFF
CDR3 DNA: TGTGCCAGCAGTGAGCGGGACCTCAATGAGCAGTTCTTC
V gene: TRBV2
D gene: .
J gene: TRBJ2-1
clone size: .

CDR3 protein: CASSVGDRGYNEQFF
CDR3 DNA: TGTGCCAGCAGCGTAGGAGATCGGGGTTACAATGAGCAGTTCTTC
V gene: TRBV9
D gene: .
J gene: TRBJ2-1
clone size: .

CDR3 protein: CASRQEGEQFF
CDR3 DNA: TGTGCCAGCAGACAGGAGGGTGAGCAGTTCTTC
V gene: TRBV7-8
D gene: .
J gene: TRBJ2-1
clone size: .

CDR3 protein: CASSQVQLAEYNEQFF
CDR3 DNA: TGCGCCAGCAGCCAAGTCCAACTAGCGGAGTACAATGAGCAGTTCTTC
V gene: TRBV4-3
D gene: TRBD2
J gene: TRBJ2-1
clone size: .

CDR3 protein: CASSRSETPISDTQYF
CDR3 DNA: TGTGCCAGCAGCCGTTCCGAGACTCCGATTTCAGATACGCAGTATTTT
V gene: TRBV5-4
D gene: .
J gene: TRBJ2-3
clone size: .

CDR3 protein: CASSQSGTAGGTEAFF
CDR3 DNA: TGCGCCAGCAGCCAATCCGGGACAGCTGGGGGCACTGAAGCTTTCTTT
V gene: TRBV4-1
D gene: TRBD1
J gene: TRBJ1-1
clone size: .

CDR3 protein: CASSLKVNEQFF
CDR3 DNA: TGTGCCAGCAGCTTAAAGGTCAATGAGCAGTTCTTC
V gene: TRBV11-1
D gene: .
J gene: TRBJ2-1
clone size: .

CDR3 protein: CASSLGTDDSNQPQHF
CDR3 DNA: TGTGCCAGCAGCTTAGGGACAGATGATAGCAATCAGCCCCAGCATTTT
V gene: TRBV7-9
D gene: .
J gene: TRBJ1-5
clone size: .

CDR3 protein: CASSLAGQLATNEKLFF
CDR3 DNA: TGTGCCAGCAGCTTAGCGGGGCAGCTCGCAACTAATGAAAAACTGTTTTTT
V gene: TRBV7-4
D gene: .
J gene: TRBJ1-4
clone size: .

CDR3 protein: CSVGSGNTIYF
CDR3 DNA: TGCAGCGTGGGCTCTGGAAACACCATATATTTT
V gene: TRBV29-1
D gene: .
J gene: TRBJ1-3
clone size: .

CDR3 protein: CASSPLAGGPIGYNEQFF
CDR3 DNA: TGTGCCAGCAGCCCTTTAGCGGGGGGGCCTATAGGCTACAATGAGCAGTTCTTC
V gene: TRBV7-8
D gene: TRBD2
J gene: TRBJ2-1
clone size: .

CDR3 protein: CASSFSRADLLSYNSPLHF
CDR3 DNA: TGTGCCAGCAGTTTTTCCAGGGCTGACTTACTCTCCTATAATTCACCCCTCCACTTT
V gene: TRBV27
D gene: .
J gene: TRBJ1-6
clone size: .

CDR3 protein: CASSTTGTAYNEKLFF
CDR3 DNA: TGTGCCAGCAGCACAACCGGGACAGCTTATAATGAAAAACTGTTTTTT
V gene: TRBV7-9
D gene: TRBD1
J gene: TRBJ1-4
clone size: .

CDR3 protein: CASSLGTEEAFF
CDR3 DNA: TGTGCCAGCAGCTTAGGCACAGAAGAAGCTTTCTTT
V gene: TRBV11-1
D gene: .
J gene: TRBJ1-1
clone size: .

CDR3 protein: CASSLEGSGVGGYGYTF
CDR3 DNA: TGTGCCAGCAGTTTGGAGGGGTCAGGGGTTGGGGGCTATGGCTACACCTTC
V gene: TRBV28
D gene: .
J gene: TRBJ1-2
clone size: .

CDR3 protein: CASSYKQDNNEQFF
CDR3 DNA: TGTGCCAGCAGTTATAAACAGGACAACAATGAGCAGTTCTTC
V gene: TRBV6-5
D gene: .
J gene: TRBJ2-1
clone size: .

CDR3 protein: CAISDGQGGYEQYF
CDR3 DNA: TGTGCCATCAGTGACGGACAGGGGGGCTACGAGCAGTACTTC
V gene: TRBV10-3
D gene: TRBD1
J gene: TRBJ2-7
clone size: .

CDR3 protein: CASSFPGQGALEQYF
CDR3 DNA: TGTGCCAGCAGTTTCCCCGGACAGGGGGCTCTCGAGCAGTACTTC
V gene: TRBV28
D gene: TRBD1
J gene: TRBJ2-7
clone size: .

CDR3 protein: CASSYLGGGASQETQYF
CDR3 DNA: TGTGCCAGCAGCTACCTTGGCGGGGGCGCATCCCAAGAGACCCAGTACTTC
V gene: TRBV5-4
D gene: .
J gene: TRBJ2-5
clone size: .

CDR3 protein: CASSPQRTSGGYSYNEQFF
CDR3 DNA: TGTGCCAGCTCACCACAGAGGACTAGCGGGGGGTACTCCTACAATGAGCAGTTCTTC
V gene: TRBV18
D gene: TRBD2
J gene: TRBJ2-1
clone size: .

CDR3 protein: CASKDRSGWTGELFF
CDR3 DNA: TGTGCCAGCAAGGACAGAAGCGGGTGGACCGGGGAGCTGTTTTTT
V gene: TRBV6-5
D gene: .
J gene: TRBJ2-2
clone size: .

CDR3 protein: CSVEGTYGYTF
CDR3 DNA: TGCAGCGTCGAGGGGACATACGGCTACACCTTC
V gene: TRBV29-1
D gene: .
J gene: TRBJ1-2
clone size: .

CDR3 protein: CASSLSSYEQYF
CDR3 DNA: TGTGCCAGCAGTTTGAGCTCCTACGAGCAGTACTTC
V gene: TRBV27
D gene: .
J gene: TRBJ2-7
clone size: .